The 26 T cell receptor beta chains below come from one sample, sequenced in a study of T cell repertoires in cytomegalovirus infection. TCRdb redid the calling of the reads with MiXCR, one entry per CDR3 protein. The data hold 630,000 or so distinct CDR3 sequences, with 20% to 30% observed a single time. The material sequenced was CD8+ T cells from PBMCs. The receptor source for this set is a human donor in good health (CMV status not recorded). Some clones in this sample may be carry-over from other donors' samples.

This chain connects TRBV4-2 to TRBJ1-5; TRBD1 is a possible D gene (6 bases). Trimming left V 0 bases short and J 8 bases short, with 17 bases between. The germline V gene encodes CDR1 LGHNA and CDR2 YNFKEQ. The CDR3 runs to 16 residues. CDR3 sequence: CASSQDRGQSRKPQHF. CDR3 nucleotides: TGTGCCAGCAGCCAAGATCGGGGGCAGAGCAGAAAGCCCCAGCATTTT.

The sample holds many counts of this clonotype. The chain joins TRBV6-1 to TRBJ2-3; 12 nucleotides match TRBD2. The CDR3 has 15 residues. The J segment lost 6 bases and the V segment lost 5 bases, leaving 6 bases of the junction unmatched. Germline assignment: CDR1 MNHNS and CDR2 SASEGT. This CDR3 reads CASSRTSGERDTQYF. In DNA, the CDR3 is TGTGCCAGCAGTAGGACTAGCGGGGAACGGGATACGCAGTATTTT.

The genes are TRBV6-6 and TRBJ2-7, with a weak D call TRBD2 (6 bases). Looked up from germline, CDR1 is MNHNY and CDR2 is SVGAGI (reference sequence). With 5 bases removed from V and 7 bases from J, the gap between germline ends came to 15 bases. This CDR3 is 13 amino acids long. The CDR3, as DNA: TGTGCCAGCAGTCCATGGGGGGTTCGGGAGCAGTACTTC. This codes for CASSPWGVREQYF.

The sample holds many counts of this clonotype. The chain employs TRBV27 and TRBJ1-1; D call uncertain. V lost 2 bases and J 1 base, leaving 8 bases between the germline ends. Germline lookup yields CDR1 MNHEY and CDR2 SMNVEV (reference sequence). CDR3 length equals 14 residues. The CDR3 bases are TGTGCCAGCAGTTTAGCCCTGTGGAACACTGAAGCTTTCTTT. Translation: CASSLALWNTEAFF.

This clonotype was observed at least ten times. The J gene is TRBJ2-7, the V gene TRBV6-1; a weak D match, TRBD1 (6 bases). The CDR3 is 12 amino acids. Germline V CDR1 and CDR2: MNHNS, SASEGT. Trimming took 11 bases from V and 1 from J, leaving 12 bases between them. CDR3 in amino acids: CAGSGQSYEQYF. Here the CDR3 DNA reads TGTGCCGGGTCCGGACAGTCCTACGAGCAGTACTTC.

This clonotype appeared a few times. The chain couples TRBV28 to TRBJ2-7, with D possibly matching TRBD1 (5 bases). V lost 6 bases and J 3 bases, leaving 12 bases between the germline ends. The length of the CDR3 is 13 residues. Germline lookup yields CDR1 MDHEN and CDR2 SYDVKM. The CDR3, as DNA: TGTGCCAGCAGCCCCATAGACAGCTACGAGCAGTACGTC. This codes for CASSPIDSYEQYV.

This clonotype occurred a few times. This chain connects TRBV27 to TRBJ2-1; D perhaps matches TRBD2 (5 bases). V was shortened by 6 bases and J by 12 bases, with 12 bases between the two germline ends. There are 11 residues in the CDR3. Per the germline V gene, CDR1 is MNHEY and CDR2 is SMNVEV (reference sequence). In nucleotides, the CDR3 is TGTGCCAGCAGGACCGCCCGGGGGCAGTTCTTC. Amino acid sequence: CASRTARGQFF.

This clonotype was recorded at least ten times. The rearrangement links TRBV24-1 to TRBJ2-1; 7 bases align to TRBD2. CDR1 and CDR2 (germline): KGHDR, SFDVKD. This CDR3 is 16 amino acids long. V shed 4 bases, J shed 0 bases, and the junction held 5 bases outside the gene matches. CDR3: CATSDPTGGSYNEQFF. As DNA, the CDR3 is TGTGCCACCAGTGACCCCACGGGGGGCTCCTACAATGAGCAGTTCTTC.

This clonotype was recorded at least ten times. The genes are TRBV28 and TRBJ2-5, with D possibly matching TRBD1 (5 bases). The CDR3 consists of 14 residues. With 2 bases removed from V and 1 base from J, the gap between germline ends came to 8 bases. Looked up from germline, CDR1 is MDHEN and CDR2 is SYDVKM. The CDR3 loop reads CASSLDSIQETQYF. The CDR3 region has the DNA TGTGCCAGCAGTTTAGACAGTATCCAAGAGACCCAGTACTTC.

This clonotype was detected only a few times. The chain uses TRBV7-9 and TRBJ2-1; D is tentatively TRBD1 or TRBD2 (5 bases each). V was trimmed by 5 bases and J by 0 bases, leaving 14 bases between them. Per germline, CDR1 SEHNR and CDR2 FQNEAQ (reference sequence). CDR3 length equals 16 residues. The CDR3 spells CASSTPGTHSYNEQFF. For the CDR3, the DNA is TGTGCCAGCAGCACTCCCGGGACCCACTCCTACAATGAGCAGTTCTTC.

The J gene is TRBJ2-7, the V gene TRBV6-2 or TRBV6-3, with TRBD1 matching over 11 bases. J gave up 7 bases and V 7 bases, and 6 bases lay outside the gene matches. Per germline, CDR1 MNHEY and CDR2 SVGEGT. The CDR3 spans 13 residues. The CDR3 here is CASTGQGAREQYF. CDR3 sequence (DNA): TGTGCCAGCACCGGACAGGGGGCCCGGGAGCAGTACTTC.

This clonotype was observed at least ten times. The chain is built from TRBV25-1 and TRBJ2-7; 9 bases agree with TRBD1. This CDR3 is 20 amino acids long. With V trimmed by 4 bases and J by 6 bases, 25 bases remained unmatched. Germline V CDR1 and CDR2: MGHDK, SYGVNS. CDR3 sequence reads: CASSGPSGQGTSRYIREQYV. CDR3 DNA sequence: TGTGCCAGCAGTGGACCCTCGGGACAGGGCACGTCGAGGTATATACGCGAGCAGTACGTC.

Ten or more counts support this clonotype. CDR3 loop: CASSPAAGDTGELFF. The CDR3 DNA reads as TGTGCCAGCAGCCCGGCGGCAGGTGACACCGGGGAGCTGTTTTTT. The chain is built from TRBV7-9 and TRBJ2-2; D gene unclear. Per germline, CDR1 SEHNR and CDR2 FQNEAQ (reference sequence). V lost 5 bases and J 3 bases, leaving 13 bases between the germline ends. The CDR3 covers 15 residues.

This clonotype was detected only a few times. The rearrangement joins TRBV2 to TRBJ2-3; 9 bases are shared with TRBD2. From germline, CDR1 is SNHLY and CDR2 FYNNEI. The ends lost 1 base at V and 0 bases at J; junction bases unmatched: 2. The CDR3 is 16 residues long. As DNA, the CDR3 is TGTGCCAGCAGTGAAGGGCGGGGGGGAAGCACAGATACGCAGTATTTT. It is translated as CASSEGRGGSTDTQYF.

This clonotype came up many times. V is TRBV7-6 and J is TRBJ1-6; maybe TRBD1 (6 bases). Trimming stripped 6 bases from V and 8 bases from J, with 14 bases between. Germline V gene lookup returns CDR1 SGHVS and CDR2 FNYEAQ. The CDR3 consists of 14 residues. The CDR3 here is CASRKDRSDSPLHF. DNA of the CDR3: TGTGCCAGCAGGAAAGACAGGTCTGATTCACCCCTCCACTTT.

This clonotype was found a few times. V usage is TRBV7-3 and J usage is TRBJ2-3; 15 bases are a match to TRBD2. This CDR3 has 19 amino acids. Germline CDR1 is SGHTA and CDR2 is FQGTGA. The V and J ends lost 5 bases and 2 bases, in that order; junction bases with no gene match: 11. The CDR3 region has the DNA TGTGCCAGCAGCGCCGGACTAGCGGGGGGGCGAAGTGACACAGATACGCAGTATTTT. This translates into CASSAGLAGGRSDTDTQYF.

The chain combines TRBV7-9 with TRBJ2-7; D unresolved. Trimming stripped 5 bases from V and 0 bases from J, with 11 bases between. The CDR3 has 14 residues. Looked up from germline, CDR1 is SEHNR and CDR2 is FQNEAQ (reference sequence). CDR3 region: CASSPPATSYEQYF. The CDR3, as DNA: TGTGCCAGCAGCCCCCCGGCCACCTCCTACGAGCAGTACTTC.

The V and J genes are TRBV5-6 and TRBJ1-4; TRBD1 might be the D (6 bases). This CDR3 is 19 amino acids long. Deletions cut 6 bases from V and 0 bases from J, with 24 bases between. Germline-derived CDR1 and CDR2 are SGHDT and YYEEEE. The CDR3 reads CASTIGFGGARSTNEKLFF. DNA for the CDR3: TGTGCCAGCACCATCGGATTTGGGGGGGCAAGATCAACTAATGAAAAACTGTTTTTT.

CDR3 residues: CASSTGAPNIQYF. The CDR3 DNA reads TGTGCCAGTAGTACCGGGGCCCCCAACATTCAGTACTTC. This chain uses TRBV19 with TRBJ2-4; D tentatively fits TRBD1 or TRBD2 (5 bases each). Germline V CDR1 and CDR2: LNHDA, SQIVND (reference sequence). The CDR3 loop spans 13 amino acids. The V gene lost 4 bases and the J gene lost 7 bases, with 11 bases spanning the gap.

J is TRBJ2-7 and V is TRBV13; 11 bases are shared with TRBD1. The CDR3 loop spans 16 amino acids. J lost 5 bases, V lost 0 bases, and 6 bases had no gene match. Germline V CDR1 and CDR2: PRHDT, FYEKMQ (reference sequence). CDR3 in DNA: TGTGCCAGCAGCTTAGGCACGGGACAGGGGGTTAACGAGCAGTACTTC. This encodes CASSLGTGQGVNEQYF.

This clonotype has at least ten counts. The V gene is TRBV12-3 or TRBV12-4, the J gene TRBJ2-1; D unclear. The V end was cut by 5 bases, the J end by 8 bases, with 10 bases between. The CDR3 extends over 12 amino acids. The DNA of the CDR3 is TGTGCCAGCAGTCCAAATCGCGATGAGCAGTTCTTC. It yields the protein CASSPNRDEQFF.

This rearrangement joins TRBV6-2 or TRBV6-3 to TRBJ1-2; 8 bases are a match to TRBD1. Germline lookup yields CDR1 MNHEY and CDR2 SVGEGT. The CDR3 consists of 15 residues. J was trimmed by 3 bases and V by 0 bases; bases with no gene match: 3. CDR3 sequence: CASSYSSTGDYGYTF. The CDR3 DNA is TGTGCCAGCAGTTACTCCTCGACAGGGGACTATGGCTACACCTTC.

Comments on this clonotype: One end of the junction varies from germline; a read error may be responsible. V is TRBV2 and J is TRBJ2-3, with D unresolved. Germline V CDR1 and CDR2: SNHLY, FYNNEI. The CDR3 is 15 residues long. DNA for the CDR3: TGTGCCAGCAGTGAAGCCGGGCGGACCACAGATATGCAGTATTTT. Protein product: CASSEAGRTTDMQYF.

This clonotype showed up just a few times. CDR3: CASTLLGQGADYGYTF. The CDR3 region has the DNA TGTGCCAGCACCCTATTGGGTCAGGGGGCTGACTATGGCTACACCTTC. The J gene is TRBJ1-2, the V gene TRBV28, with 8 bases lining up with TRBD1. V dropped 7 bases and J dropped 3; count of bases not matched to a gene: 13. The CDR3 is made up of 16 amino acids. CDR1 is MDHEN and CDR2 is SYDVKM in the germline V gene.

This clonotype turned up a few times. CDR3 loop: CASSLLFNQPQHF. The CDR3 DNA sequence: TGTGCCAGCAGTTTACTTTTCAATCAGCCCCAGCATTTT. This chain links TRBV12-3 or TRBV12-4 with TRBJ1-5; D uncertain. V shed 2 bases and J shed 3 bases, with 5 bases lying between them. There are 13 residues in the CDR3.

A remark on this clonotype: One base away lies a much larger clone, so this may be a sequencing read error. This rearrangement joins TRBV12-3 or TRBV12-4 to TRBJ2-3, with 10 bases lining up with TRBD2. The CDR3 is 15 amino acids. CDR3 DNA: TGTACCAGCAGTACTAGCGGGGACCACACAGATACGCAGTATTTT. The encoded protein is CTSSTSGDHTDTQYF.